This T cell receptor (beta chain) was documented in a study of read filtering for tumor transcriptome and immune sequencing. Background on the study: Patients were some 16 male and 11 to 15 female, mean age around 70 years, range 47 to 80.

This library used around 0.4 ug RNA and molecular barcoded adaptors spanning alpha/delta and beta/gamma chains. TCRdb independently ran MiXCR on the reads; one entry per CDR3 protein. Here the sample spans about 27,000 distinct CDR3 sequences, around 14% being singletons. This clonotype showed up many times. Its antigen is unknown. Germline assignment: CDR1 SGHRS and CDR2 YFSETQ. V lost 1 base and J 5 bases, leaving 12 bases between the germline ends. This CDR3 has 15 amino acids. Broader study findings: Sorted CD138-negative bone marrow cells were not purified T cells. IR-seq and RNA-seq agreed better without single-read clonotypes. Single-read clonotypes: approximately 87% of IR-seq clonotypes (roughly 4% of reads), 65% to 75% of RNA-seq clonotypes (approximately 49% of reads).

The sequencing input was a population of CD138-negative cells sorted from bone marrow. The chain is built from TRBV5-1 and TRBJ2-2; possible D gene TRBD2, 6 bases. The clonotype was recovered from a donor at least 40 years old with multiple myeloma. As DNA, the CDR3 is TGCGCCAGCAGCTTGCCCGGACTACCGACCGGGGAGCTGTTTTTT. Its translation: CASSLPGLPTGELFF.